The sequence of this T cell receptor (beta chain) was determined in a study of blood T cell repertoires in COVID-19. Per the original methods: Amplification from reference gene primers served as the basis for estimated nucleated cell counts. Profiling relied on immunoSEQ multiplex PCR, and the TCRdb table lists in-frame clones only, not all of them. V and J calls and clone size are given by that table; D and trimming were obtained from the DNA. Found here are some 500,000 clones, 88% of them singletons; the top ten hold roughly 1.9%. The CDR3 covers 12 residues. CDR1 and CDR2 from the germline V gene are SGHNT and YENEEA. V was pared by 3 bases and J by 3 bases, with 5 bases between.

The rearrangement joins TRBV11-3 to TRBJ1-1; D gene unclear. This receptor was obtained from a woman aged 40 to 55 who had recovered from COVID-19. Sequenced: PBMCs or T cells enriched from blood (not recorded which). CDR3 region: CASSLGDTEAFF. The CDR3 DNA follows: TGTGCCAGCAGCTTGGGAGACACTGAAGCTTTCTTT.